A single sample gave rise to the 24 T cell receptor beta chains below, sequenced in a study of graft-versus-host responses after intestinal transplantation. Repertoires were generated with immunoSEQ multiplex PCR, while TCRdb's copy carries only in-frame clones and drops some. The repertoire holds around 87,000 clones, with roughly 90% as singletons. What these receptors recognize is not known. Sample: unstimulated CD8+ T cells sorted from spleen or lymph node cells, taken before transplant. The receptors shown here come from a human donor who was the organ donor for an intestinal transplant.

The V and J genes are TRBV9 and TRBJ2-2; the match to TRBD2 covers 11 bases. CDR3 size: 16 residues. V gave up 4 bases and J gave up 6 bases; unmatched junction bases: 8. Germline CDR1 SGDLS, CDR2 YYNGEE. The CDR3 loop reads CASSPVAGGPSGELFF. In DNA form, the CDR3 reads TGTGCCAGCAGCCCCGTAGCGGGGGGGCCTTCCGGGGAGCTGTTTTTT.

The V gene is TRBV7-2, the J gene TRBJ1-2; 7 positions agree with TRBD1. V lost 5 bases to trimming and J lost 6 bases; unmatched junction nucleotides: 3. In germline, CDR1 is SGHTA, CDR2 FQGNSA. The CDR3 contains 12 residues. The CDR3 loop reads CASSLTGDGYTF. Here the CDR3 DNA reads TGTGCCAGCAGCCTTACAGGGGATGGCTACACCTTC.

This chain connects TRBV7-2 to TRBJ2-7; TRBD1 agrees at 8 bases. The CDR3 contains 15 residues. Trimming at V came to 5 bases and at J to 3 bases, leaving 9 bases not matched to a gene. Germline lookup yields CDR1 SGHTA and CDR2 FQGNSA. CDR3 in amino acids: CASSTGQGRNYEQYF. CDR3 sequence (DNA): TGTGCCAGCAGCACAGGACAGGGAAGGAACTACGAGCAGTACTTC.

The V gene is TRBV19, the J gene TRBJ2-7; a weak D match, TRBD2 (6 bases). In germline, CDR1 is LNHDA, CDR2 SQIVND (reference sequence). V lost 3 bases and J 4 bases, leaving 7 bases between the germline ends. The length of the CDR3 is 12 residues. For the CDR3, the DNA is TGTGCCAGTAGTATGGGGGGTTACGAGCAGTACTTC. It encodes CASSMGGYEQYF. Full variable domain (outside the CDR3, taken from reference TRBV19 and TRBJ2-7): DGGITQSPKYLFRKEGQNVTLSCEQNLNHDAMYWYRQDPGQGLRLIYYSQIVNDFQKGDIAEGYSVSREKKESFPLTVTSAQKNPTAFYLCASSMGGYEQYFGPGTRLTVT.

V is TRBV29-1 and J is TRBJ1-2, with 9 positions matching TRBD1. The V gene end was trimmed by 3 bases and the J gene end by 3 bases; junction bases not matched to a gene: 2. The V gene's germline CDR1 is SQVTM and CDR2 ANQGSEA. CDR3 size: 13 residues. CDR3 nucleotide sequence: TGCAGCGTTGAGAGGACAGGGGACTATGGCTACACCTTC. Residues: CSVERTGDYGYTF.

This clone was found once. J is TRBJ2-1 and V is TRBV5-1; 9 bases fit TRBD2. The ends lost 1 base at V and 3 bases at J; junction bases unmatched: 2. Germline-derived CDR1 and CDR2 are SGHRS and YFSETQ. The CDR3 runs 15 residues. The CDR3 is CASSLQRGDYNEQFF. CDR3 DNA sequence: TGCGCCAGCAGCTTGCAGCGGGGGGACTACAATGAGCAGTTCTTC.

The sample holds one count of this clone. This rearrangement joins TRBV30 to TRBJ1-6; TRBD1 matches 10 bases. The CDR3 runs 13 residues. V gave up 5 bases and J gave up 9 bases; unmatched junction bases: 4. Per the germline V gene, CDR1 is GTSNPN and CDR2 is SVGIG (reference sequence). This CDR3 is CAWETGGVSPLHF. The DNA of the CDR3 is TGTGCCTGGGAGACAGGGGGCGTTTCACCCCTCCACTTT.

The rearrangement links TRBV19 to TRBJ1-3; 7 nucleotides line up with TRBD1. This CDR3 has 17 amino acids. CDR1 LNHDA and CDR2 SQIVND come from the germline V gene (reference sequence). Germline trimming cut 4 bases from V and 0 bases from J; bases unmatched to any gene: 9. The CDR3 protein is CASSTRTGSSSGNTIYF. The CDR3 DNA reads TGTGCCAGTAGTACCCGGACAGGTTCGAGCTCTGGAAACACCATATATTTT.

CDR3 protein: CASRSSGGLTDTQYF. The CDR3 DNA sequence: TGCGCCAGCAGATCTAGCGGGGGGCTCACGGATACGCAGTATTTT. The V and J genes are TRBV5-1 and TRBJ2-3, with TRBD2 identical over 11 bases. With 5 bases clipped from V and 6 bases from J, the junction kept 8 bases outside the gene matches. The CDR3 contains 15 residues. CDR1 SGHRS and CDR2 YFSETQ come from the germline V gene.

The CDR3 DNA sequence: TGTGCCAGCAGCTTAGCGCTCCGACAGGGGAGTCGCGGCTACACCTTC. Translation: CASSLALRQGSRGYTF. The rearrangement joins TRBV7-8 to TRBJ1-2, with TRBD1 identical over 8 bases. CDR3 length: 16 amino acids. Trimming took 0 bases from V and 8 from J; bases not matched to a gene: 11. CDR1 SGHVS and CDR2 FQNEAQ come from the germline V gene.

CDR3 DNA: TGTGCCAGCAGTTTGTACCGGGACAGGGTTTATGGCTACACCTTC. Amino acids: CASSLYRDRVYGYTF. The chain uses TRBV6-5 and TRBJ1-2; the match to TRBD1 covers 9 bases. The CDR3 totals 15 residues. Germline loops: CDR1 MNHEY, CDR2 SVGAGI. J gave up 5 bases and V 4 bases, and 8 bases lay outside the gene matches.

This sequence joins TRBV9 and TRBJ2-6, with TRBD1 matching over 7 bases. This CDR3 region has 18 residues. CDR1 and CDR2 (germline): SGDLS, YYNGEE. V lost 4 bases, J lost 0 bases, and 10 bases stayed unmatched. The CDR3 sequence is CASSPRTGSISGANVLTF. The CDR3 DNA reads TGTGCCAGCAGCCCCCGGACAGGCTCCATCTCTGGGGCCAACGTCCTGACTTTC.

This clone was seen a handful of times. The V gene is TRBV10-3, the J gene TRBJ2-7; D unresolved. Trimming removed 3 bases at V and 0 bases at J, with 15 bases between. There are 16 residues in the CDR3. Germline CDR1 and CDR2: ENHRY and SYGVKD. This CDR3 is CAISDSPRNPSYEQYF. CDR3 in DNA: TGTGCCATCAGTGATTCGCCGAGAAATCCCTCCTACGAGCAGTACTTC.

The CDR3 DNA reads as TGTGCCAGCAGTTACTCGAGCGAGGGCGAGCAGTTCTTC. Amino acids: CASSYSSEGEQFF. V and J are TRBV6-6 and TRBJ2-1, with TRBD2 as a possible D gene (5 bases). This CDR3 contains 13 residues. V lost 0 bases, J lost 10 bases, and 10 bases lay in between. Looked up from germline, CDR1 is MNHNY and CDR2 is SVGAGI (reference sequence).

This chain uses TRBV6-5 with TRBJ1-1; D may be TRBD1 (5 bases). Germline assignment: CDR1 MNHEY and CDR2 SVGAGI. The CDR3 covers 13 residues. V dropped 6 bases and J dropped 4 bases, with 12 bases sitting between them. This chain's CDR3 is CASRGVVGTEAFF. CDR3 coding DNA: TGTGCCAGCAGAGGGGTGGTGGGCACTGAAGCTTTCTTT.

The rearrangement uses TRBV11-2 and TRBJ2-7; 11 bases line up with TRBD1. Germline loops: CDR1 SGHAT, CDR2 FQNNGV. CDR3 size: 15 residues. V lost 5 bases to trimming and J lost 5 bases; unmatched junction nucleotides: 8. In DNA, the CDR3 is TGTGCCAGCAGCCGTAGGGGGACAGGGGGGCACGAGCAGTACTTC. Its protein is CASSRRGTGGHEQYF.

The V gene is TRBV6-6, the J gene TRBJ1-1, with TRBD1 matching 7 bases. Looked up from germline, CDR1 is MNHNY and CDR2 is SVGAGI (reference sequence). This CDR3 is 13 amino acids long. Losses at the gene ends were 0 bases for V and 11 bases for J; bases not matched to a gene: 6. The CDR3: CASSYSNRGEAFF. The DNA of the CDR3 is TGTGCCAGCAGTTACTCGAACAGGGGTGAGGCTTTCTTT.

The chain combines TRBV4-2 with TRBJ1-4, with D possibly TRBD1 on 6 matching bases. The length of the CDR3 is 15 residues. Trimming left V 5 bases short and J 0 bases short, with 10 bases between. Germline CDR1 is LGHNA and CDR2 is YNFKEQ. This CDR3 is CASSDRPATNEKLFF. Here the CDR3 DNA reads TGTGCCAGCAGCGACAGGCCTGCAACTAATGAAAAACTGTTTTTT.

V gene TRBV27 combines with J gene TRBJ1-1; TRBD1 matches 9 bases. Per the germline V gene, CDR1 is MNHEY and CDR2 is SMNVEV (reference sequence). J was trimmed by 6 bases and V by 8 bases; bases with no gene match: 13. CDR3 length: 15 amino acids. CDR3 sequence reads: CASGNSGQGNAEAFF. In DNA form, the CDR3 reads TGTGCCAGCGGGAACTCGGGACAGGGTAACGCTGAAGCTTTCTTT.

V gene TRBV7-2 combines with J gene TRBJ2-7; 9 bases match TRBD1. The CDR3 length is 16 residues. CDR1 and CDR2 (germline): SGHTA, FQGNSA. With V trimmed by 5 bases and J by 3 bases, 11 bases remained unmatched. The CDR3 nucleotides read TGTGCCAGCAGCCAGGAGCCGTCGGGACAGGGCTACGAGCAGTACTTC. It yields the protein CASSQEPSGQGYEQYF.

V is TRBV4-3 and J is TRBJ2-7; 9 nucleotides match TRBD1. The CDR3 consists of 15 residues. With V trimmed by 3 bases and J by 3 bases, 6 bases remained unmatched. The germline CDR1 and CDR2 sequences are LGHNA and YSLEER. The CDR3 sequence is CASSHPGQGLYEQYF. CDR3 coding DNA: TGCGCCAGCAGCCACCCGGGACAGGGCCTCTACGAGCAGTACTTC.

The gene calls are TRBV28 and TRBJ1-5, with D possibly being TRBD1 (6 bases). This CDR3 is 14 amino acids long. Germline assignment: CDR1 MDHEN and CDR2 SYDVKM. Trimming pared 1 base from V and 6 bases from J, leaving 10 bases between. The CDR3 here is CASSLFRGAQPQHF. The CDR3 coding sequence is TGTGCCAGCAGTTTATTCAGGGGCGCTCAGCCCCAGCATTTT.

V is TRBV7-9 and J is TRBJ2-7; 14 bases align to TRBD2. The CDR3 loop spans 16 amino acids. V lost 4 bases to trimming and J lost 5 bases; unmatched junction nucleotides: 7. Germline CDR1 reads SEHNR; CDR2 reads FQNEAQ (reference sequence). The CDR3 sequence is CASSSTRTSGGNEQYF. CDR3 DNA sequence: TGTGCCAGCAGCTCTACACGGACTAGCGGGGGGAACGAGCAGTACTTC.

This clone was seen just once. The V gene is TRBV15, the J gene TRBJ1-5; D unresolved. CDR3 size: 13 residues. Trimming took off 5 bases at V and 5 bases at J, with 10 bases between the two ends. CDR1 and CDR2 (germline): LNHNV, YYDKDF (reference sequence). The CDR3 nucleotides are TGTGCCACCAGCCCCGGAGGATATCAGCCCCAGCATTTT. Its translation: CATSPGGYQPQHF.